Reported below is one T cell receptor beta chain. The data are from a study of response to subunit inactivated influenza vaccine. TCRdb reanalysed the RT-PCR reads using MiXCR and keeps one entry per CDR3 protein. The sample comprises fewer than 800,000 distinct CDR3 sequences, about 15% of which are singletons, and 11% rests with the top ten. The sample in question was PBMCs from blood, obtained 11 to 12 days after vaccination. This sequence originates from a man aged 45-65 years who received an inactivated influenza vaccine.

The CDR3 DNA follows: TGCAGTGCTAGAGGTCCGATTACGCAGGATACGCAGTATTTT. Protein product: CSARGPITQDTQYF. The V gene is TRBV20-1, the J gene TRBJ2-3; D is undetermined. Germline V gene lookup returns CDR1 DFQATT and CDR2 SNEGSKA (reference sequence). Trimming stripped 1 base from V and 6 bases from J, with 14 bases between. The CDR3 covers 14 residues.